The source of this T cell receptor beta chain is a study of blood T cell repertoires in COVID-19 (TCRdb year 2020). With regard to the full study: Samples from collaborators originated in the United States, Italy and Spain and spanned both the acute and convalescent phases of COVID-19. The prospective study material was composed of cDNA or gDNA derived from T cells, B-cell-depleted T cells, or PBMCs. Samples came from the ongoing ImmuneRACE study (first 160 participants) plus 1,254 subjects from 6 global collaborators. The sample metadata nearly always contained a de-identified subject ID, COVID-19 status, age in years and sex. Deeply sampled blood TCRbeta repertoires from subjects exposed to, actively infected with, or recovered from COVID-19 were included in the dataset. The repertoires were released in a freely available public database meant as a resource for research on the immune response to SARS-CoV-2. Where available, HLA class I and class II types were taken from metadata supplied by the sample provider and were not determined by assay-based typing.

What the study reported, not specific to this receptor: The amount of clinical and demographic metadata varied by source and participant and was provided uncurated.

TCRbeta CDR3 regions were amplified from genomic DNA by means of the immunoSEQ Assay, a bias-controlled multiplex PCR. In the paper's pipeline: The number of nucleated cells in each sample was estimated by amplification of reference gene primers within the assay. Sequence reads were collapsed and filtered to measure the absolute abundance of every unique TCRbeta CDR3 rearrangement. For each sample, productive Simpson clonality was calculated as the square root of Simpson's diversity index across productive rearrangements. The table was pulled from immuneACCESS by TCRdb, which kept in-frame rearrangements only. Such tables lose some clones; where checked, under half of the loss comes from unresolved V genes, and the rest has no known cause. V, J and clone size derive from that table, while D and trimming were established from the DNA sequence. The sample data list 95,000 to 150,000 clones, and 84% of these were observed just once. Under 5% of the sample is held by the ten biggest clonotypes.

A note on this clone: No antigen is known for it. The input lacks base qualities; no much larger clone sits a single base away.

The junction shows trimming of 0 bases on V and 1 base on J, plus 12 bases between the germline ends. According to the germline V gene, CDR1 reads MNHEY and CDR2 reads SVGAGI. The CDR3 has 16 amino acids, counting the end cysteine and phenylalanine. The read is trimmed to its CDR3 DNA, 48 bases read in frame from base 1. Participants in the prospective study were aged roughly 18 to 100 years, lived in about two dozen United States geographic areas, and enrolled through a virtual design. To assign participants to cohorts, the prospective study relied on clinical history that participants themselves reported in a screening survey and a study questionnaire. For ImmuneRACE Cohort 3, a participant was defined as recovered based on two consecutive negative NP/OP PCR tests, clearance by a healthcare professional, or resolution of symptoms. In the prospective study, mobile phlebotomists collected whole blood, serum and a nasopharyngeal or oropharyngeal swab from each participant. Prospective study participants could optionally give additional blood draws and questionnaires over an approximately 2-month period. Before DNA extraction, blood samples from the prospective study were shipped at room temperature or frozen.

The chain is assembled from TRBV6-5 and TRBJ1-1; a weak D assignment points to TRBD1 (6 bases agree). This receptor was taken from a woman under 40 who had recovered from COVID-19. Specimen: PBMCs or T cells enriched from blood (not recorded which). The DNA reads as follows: TGTGCCAGCAGTTACTCTCCAACAGGGAGGAACACTGAAGCTTTCTTT. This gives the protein CASSYSPTGRNTEAFF.